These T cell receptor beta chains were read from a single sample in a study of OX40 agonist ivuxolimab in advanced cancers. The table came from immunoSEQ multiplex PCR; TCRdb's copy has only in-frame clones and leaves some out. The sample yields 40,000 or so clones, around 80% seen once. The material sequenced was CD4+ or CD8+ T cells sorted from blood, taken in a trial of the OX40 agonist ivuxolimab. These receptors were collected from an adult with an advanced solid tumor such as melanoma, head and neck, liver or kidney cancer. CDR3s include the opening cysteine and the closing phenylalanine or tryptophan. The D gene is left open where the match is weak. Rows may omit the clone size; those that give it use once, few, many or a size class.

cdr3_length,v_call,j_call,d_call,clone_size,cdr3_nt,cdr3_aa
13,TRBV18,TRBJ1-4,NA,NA,TGTGCCAGCTCACCATTCGCCAGGGCGGAACTGTTTTTT,CASSPFARAELFF
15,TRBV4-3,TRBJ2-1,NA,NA,TGCGCCAGCAGCCAAGATGGGGGATCCTACAATGAGCAGTTCTTC,CASSQDGGSYNEQFF
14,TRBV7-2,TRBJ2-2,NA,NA,TGTGCCAGCAGCCCCCGTACCGGGTTCGGGGAGCTGTTTTTT,CASSPRTGFGELFF
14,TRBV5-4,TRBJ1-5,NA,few,TGTGCCAGCAGCTTGGGGGGGAAGGACCAGCCCCAGCATTTT,CASSLGGKDQPQHF
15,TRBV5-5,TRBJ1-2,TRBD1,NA,TGTGCCAGCAGCCCAGGGACAGGGCCCCACTATGGCTACACCTTC,CASSPGTGPHYGYTF
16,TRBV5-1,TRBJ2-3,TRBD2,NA,TGCGCCAGCAGCACCGGGACTAGCGGCTCTATAGATACGCAGTATTTT,CASSTGTSGSIDTQYF
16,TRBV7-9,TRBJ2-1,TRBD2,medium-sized,TGTGCCAGCAGCTTCCTAAGAGGGAGGGCCTTGGGTGAGCAGTTCTTC,CASSFLRGRALGEQFF
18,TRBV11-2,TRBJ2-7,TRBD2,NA,TGTGCCAGCAGCTTAGTGGGACTAGCGGGAGGTCCCGCCTACGAGCAGTACTTC,CASSLVGLAGGPAYEQYF
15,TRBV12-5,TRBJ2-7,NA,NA,TGTGCTAGTGGTACTGACATAACCTGGGCCTACGAGCAGTACTTC,CASGTDITWAYEQYF
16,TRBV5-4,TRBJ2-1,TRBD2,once,TGTGCCAGCTCAAGGGGGGCGGGAGGGCCCCAGGGTGAGCAGTTCTTC,CASSRGAGGPQGEQFF
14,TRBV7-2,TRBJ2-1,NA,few,TGTGCCAGCAGCTTAGAGAGCTCCTACAATGAGCAGTTCTTC,CASSLESSYNEQFF
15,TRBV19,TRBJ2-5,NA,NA,TGTGCCAGTAGTAGAGCGGGCGGGCTCCAAGAGACCCAGTACTTC,CASSRAGGLQETQYF
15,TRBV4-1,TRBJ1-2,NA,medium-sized,TGCGCCAGCAGCCAAGAGGGGGCGCAGAACAATGGCTACACCTTC,CASSQEGAQNNGYTF
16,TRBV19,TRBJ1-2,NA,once,TGTGCCAGTAACCATATGAGGACAAGCGCTAACTATGGCTACACCTTC,CASNHMRTSANYGYTF
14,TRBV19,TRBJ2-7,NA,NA,TGTGCCAGTAGTCGAGACAGGTCGTCCTACGAGCAGTACTTC,CASSRDRSSYEQYF
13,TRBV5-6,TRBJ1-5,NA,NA,TGTGCCAGCAGCCCTGGACGGAAATCAGCCCAGCATTTT,CASSPGRKSAQHF
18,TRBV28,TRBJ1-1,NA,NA,TGTGCCAGCAGTTTACAAGTACGAGTGGGGGGTATCAACACTGAAGCTTTCTTT,CASSLQVRVGGINTEAFF
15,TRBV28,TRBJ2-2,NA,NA,TGTGCCAGCAGTTTGCCGGCCCCACGGAACGGGGAGCTGTTTTTT,CASSLPAPRNGELFF
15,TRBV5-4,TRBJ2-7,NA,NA,TGTGCCAGCAGCTTGGGGGGGAAAATAGGCTACGAGCAGTACTTC,CASSLGGKIGYEQYF
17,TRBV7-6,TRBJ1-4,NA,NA,TGTGCCAGCAGCCGGAGATCGCAGGGTGCAACTAATGAAAAACTGTTTTTT,CASSRRSQGATNEKLFF
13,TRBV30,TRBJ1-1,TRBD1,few,TGTGCCTGTCCCGACAGGGAAAGCACTGAAGCTTTCTTT,CACPDRESTEAFF
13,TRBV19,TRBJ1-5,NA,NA,TGTGCCAGTACTCGCGGGGTAGGTCAGCCCCAGCATTTT,CASTRGVGQPQHF
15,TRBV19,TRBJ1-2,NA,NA,TGTGCCAGTAGTTCCCAACGGGGGGCTAACTATGGCTACACCTTC,CASSSQRGANYGYTF
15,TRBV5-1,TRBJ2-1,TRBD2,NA,TGCGCCAGCAGCTTGACTAGCGGGAGTTACAATGAGCAGTTCTTC,CASSLTSGSYNEQFF
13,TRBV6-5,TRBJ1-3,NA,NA,TGTGCCAGCAGTCGGGGGGACGGAAACACCATATATTTT,CASSRGDGNTIYF
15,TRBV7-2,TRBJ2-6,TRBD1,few,TGTGCCAGCAGCCCAGGGGGCGCTGGGGCCAACGTCCTGACTTTC,CASSPGGAGANVLTF
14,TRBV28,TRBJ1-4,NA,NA,TGTGCCAGCAACCACAGGTCAACTAATGAAAAACTGTTTTTT,CASNHRSTNEKLFF
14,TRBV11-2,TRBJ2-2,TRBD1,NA,TGTGCCAGCAGCCGGACAGGGAAGTCCGGGGAGCTGTTTTTT,CASSRTGKSGELFF
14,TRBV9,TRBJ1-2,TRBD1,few,TGTGCCAGCAGCCGGGACAGGGCTAACTATGGCTACACCTTC,CASSRDRANYGYTF
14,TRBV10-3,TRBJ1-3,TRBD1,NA,TGTGCCATCAGTGAGGGACAGGGGGGAAACACCATATATTTT,CAISEGQGGNTIYF
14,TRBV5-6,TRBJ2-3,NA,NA,TGTGCCAGCAGCCCAACAGGGAAGGCAGATACGCAGTATTTT,CASSPTGKADTQYF
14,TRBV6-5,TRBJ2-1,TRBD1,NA,TGTGCCAGCAGTCGGGACAGGGGGCTCAATGAGCAGTTCTTC,CASSRDRGLNEQFF
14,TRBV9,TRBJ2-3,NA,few,TGTGCCAGCAGCGTAGCTAATTCCGTTGATACGCAGTATTTT,CASSVANSVDTQYF
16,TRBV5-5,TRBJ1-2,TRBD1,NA,TGTGCCAGCAGCTCGGTCGCAGGGGGGAATAACTATGGCTACACCTTC,CASSSVAGGNNYGYTF
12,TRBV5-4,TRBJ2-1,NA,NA,TGTGCCAGGGGCAGTGAGGGTAATGAGCAGTTCTTC,CARGSEGNEQFF
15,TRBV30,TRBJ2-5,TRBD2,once,TGTGCCTGGATCCCTAGCGGGAGATCGAGGGAGACCCAGTACTTC,CAWIPSGRSRETQYF
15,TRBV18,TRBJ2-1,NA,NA,TGTGCCAGCTCACCACTTGGCCAGACCACCAATGAGCAGTTCTTC,CASSPLGQTTNEQFF
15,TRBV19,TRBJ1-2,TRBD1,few,TGTGCCAGTAGTATAGGGACAGGGGTGGCCTATGGCTACACCTTC,CASSIGTGVAYGYTF
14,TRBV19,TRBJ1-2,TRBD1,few,TGTGCCAGTAGTGTGGACAGGGGAAACTATGGCTACACCTTC,CASSVDRGNYGYTF
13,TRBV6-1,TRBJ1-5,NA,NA,TGTGCCAGCAGTGAACGTGCTGCGGTGTCCCAGCATTTT,CASSERAAVSQHF
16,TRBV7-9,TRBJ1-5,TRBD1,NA,TGTGCCAGCAGCGGGATAGGGGGCGCCGGCAATCAGCCCCAGCATTTT,CASSGIGGAGNQPQHF
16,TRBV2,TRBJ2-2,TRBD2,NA,TGTGCCAGCAGACTCGGACTAGCGGGAGCGGTCGGGGAGCTGTTTTTT,CASRLGLAGAVGELFF
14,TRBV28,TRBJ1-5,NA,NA,TGTGCCAGCAGTTTCCAACACGGCAATCAGCCCCAGCATTTT,CASSFQHGNQPQHF
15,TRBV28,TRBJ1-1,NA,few,TGTGCCAGCAGGCTACAGAGCCTAGTGGTGGCTGAAGCTTTCTTT,CASRLQSLVVAEAFF
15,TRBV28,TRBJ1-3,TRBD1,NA,TGTGCCAGCGATGACAGGGGGATCTCTGGAAACACCATATATTTT,CASDDRGISGNTIYF
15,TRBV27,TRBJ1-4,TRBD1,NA,TGTGCCAGCAGTTTATCGAGGGGGCATTGGGAAAAACTGTTTTTT,CASSLSRGHWEKLFF
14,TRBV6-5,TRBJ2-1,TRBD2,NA,TGTGCCAGCAGACCCGGACTAGCTTCGGATGAGCAGTTCTTC,CASRPGLASDEQFF
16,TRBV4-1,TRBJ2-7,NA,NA,TGCGCCAGCAGCCAAGGAGGCGGTATGAGCTCCTACGAGCAGTACTTC,CASSQGGGMSSYEQYF